This T cell receptor (beta chain) appears in the sequencing data of a study of PD-1 blockade in classical Hodgkin lymphoma. Study-wide findings and caveats: Only CD4+ TCR diversity, not CD8+, had risen significantly by C4D1. Newly diagnosed and completely responding patients shared comparable baseline diversity. Diminished baseline TCR diversity has been reported in newly diagnosed patients relative to healthy donors.

There are 14 residues in the CDR3. Germline CDR1 reads WNHNN; CDR2 reads SYGVQD (reference sequence). Trimming cost V 11 bases and J 2 bases, with 16 bases left between them. Points on this clone: Its matching antigen is unknown.

Assay used: immunoSEQ multiplex PCR; TCRdb lists only in-frame clones, some missing. The top ten hold 3.5% to 4% of the sample, which has 25,000 to 35,000 clones, just over 70% seen once. Each and every patient relapsed after autologous stem cell transplantation, and patients got differing brentuximab vedotin exposure. This chain uses TRBV10-1 with TRBJ1-5; D is perhaps TRBD1 (6 bases). The receptor was derived from a human donor with classical Hodgkin lymphoma. The sample was peripheral blood mononuclear cells (PBMCs), taken before the second cycle of nivolumab. CDR3 DNA sequence: TGCGCCGACTCCGGGACAATGGGCAATCAGCCCCAGCATTTT. Encoded protein: CADSGTMGNQPQHF.